Presented here are 10 T cell receptor beta chains from one specimen sequenced in a study of patients and donors after allogeneic stem cell transplantation. TCRdb reanalysed the RT-PCR reads using MiXCR and keeps one entry per CDR3 protein. The table lists some 150,000 distinct CDR3 sequences, about two fifths of them singletons. Specimen: blood, either unsorted or a sorted T cell fraction (not recorded which). These receptors all stem from a human donor who was either an allogeneic HSCT recipient or a stem cell or donor lymphocyte infusion donor (not recorded which). It is not recorded whose cells these are; they may come from a transplant donor.

This clonotype came up a few times. The rearrangement links TRBV24-1 to TRBJ1-2; a weak D match, TRBD1 (5 bases). V lost 9 bases to trimming and J lost 8 bases, with 12 bases between them. The germline V gene encodes CDR1 KGHDR and CDR2 SFDVKD. The CDR3 is made up of 11 amino acids. DNA for the CDR3: TGTGCCACCGGGGGATCAGAAGGCTACACCTTC. As protein: CATGGSEGYTF.

The V gene is TRBV4-3, the J gene TRBJ2-3; 7 bases align to TRBD1. CDR1 and CDR2 (germline): LGHNA, YSLEER. The V segment lost 0 bases and the J segment 3 bases; nucleotides outside the gene matches: 15. There are 19 residues in the CDR3. CDR3 region: CASSQDTTTGWGLTDTQYF. In DNA, the CDR3 is TGCGCCAGCAGCCAAGATACTACGACAGGGTGGGGCTTAACAGATACGCAGTATTTT.

This chain links TRBV18 with TRBJ2-7, with D hard to call. CDR3 length: 16 residues. Germline CDR1 reads KGHSH; CDR2 reads LQKENI. The germline V and J ends were trimmed by 3 bases and 0 bases, with 15 bases remaining between them. DNA of the CDR3: TGTGCCAGCTCACCGGGTCTAGAGTTTGGCTCCTACGAGCAGTACGTC. Amino acids: CASSPGLEFGSYEQYV.

The chain carries TRBV9 and TRBJ1-4; 9 positions agree with TRBD1. Trimming removed 3 bases from V and 3 bases from J; junction bases left unmatched: 6. Germline V lookup: CDR1 SGDLS, CDR2 YYNGEE. The CDR3 has 16 amino acids. CDR3 sequence (DNA): TGTGCCAGCAGCGGGCCGGACAGGGGATCTAATGAAAAACTGTTTTTT. Its translation: CASSGPDRGSNEKLFF.

The V call is TRBV15, the J call TRBJ1-6; no clear D. V lost 1 base, J lost 3 bases, and 13 bases lay in between. This CDR3 comprises 17 residues. Germline CDR1 and CDR2: LNHNV and YYDKDF (reference sequence). The CDR3 nucleotides are TGTGCCACCAGCAGAGCCTTCCGGACGGTCTATAATTCACCCCTCCACTTT. As protein: CATSRAFRTVYNSPLHF.

This clonotype appeared a few times. The V call is TRBV12-3 or TRBV12-4, the J call TRBJ1-2; TRBD1 is a possible D gene (5 bases). CDR3 length: 14 amino acids. Trimming stripped 1 base from V and 8 bases from J, with 14 bases between. CDR3 nucleotide sequence: TGTGCCAGCAGTTTAGTAGGGCGGGACGGAGGCTACACCTTC. It is translated as CASSLVGRDGGYTF.

V gene TRBV7-8 combines with J gene TRBJ2-5; D is ambiguous. This CDR3 spans 15 amino acids. V lost 10 bases, J lost 7 bases, and 25 bases lay in between. Germline lookup yields CDR1 SGHVS and CDR2 FQNEAQ. The DNA of the CDR3 is TGTGCCATCGCCAAGGGATACGCGGTAGACGGGACCCAGTACTTC. This encodes CAIAKGYAVDGTQYF.

The chain carries TRBV13 and TRBJ2-7; D tentatively reads TRBD1 or TRBD2 (5 bases each). V was clipped by 4 bases and J by 0 bases, with 13 bases between them. Per germline, CDR1 PRHDT and CDR2 FYEKMQ (reference sequence). The CDR3 is made up of 15 amino acids. The DNA of the CDR3 is TGTGCCAGCAGCTCGAGGGACGGGTTCTCCTACGAGCAGTACTTC. Protein product: CASSSRDGFSYEQYF.

This clonotype has just a few counts. V gene TRBV7-2 combines with J gene TRBJ2-1; 7 nucleotides match TRBD2. The CDR3 consists of 13 residues. Germline trimming cut 1 base from V and 13 bases from J; bases unmatched to any gene: 7. Germline V lookup: CDR1 SGHTA, CDR2 FQGNSA. The chain's CDR3 is CASSLEGRAAQFF. DNA of the CDR3: TGTGCCAGCAGCTTAGAAGGGAGGGCTGCCCAGTTCTTC.

This clonotype was seen more than once but under ten times. The chain employs TRBV6-4 and TRBJ2-5, with 9 bases that match TRBD1. The CDR3 sequence is 12 residues long. V lost 8 bases to trimming and J lost 4 bases; unmatched junction nucleotides: 2. Per the germline V gene, CDR1 is MRHNA and CDR2 is SNTAGT. CDR3 region: CASGQGSETQYF. Here the CDR3 DNA reads TGTGCCAGCGGACAGGGGTCAGAGACCCAGTACTTC.